This T cell receptor beta chain appears in the sequencing data of a study of T cell repertoires in cytomegalovirus infection (dated by TCRdb to about 2019). Study-wide context: Peptide stimulations targeted recently identified HLA-C-restricted CMV epitopes, whose presentation resists viral immunomodulation, together with well-studied HLA-B-restricted epitopes. Because public TCR beta signatures pointed to carriage of CMV infection together with the matching HLA type, the HLA type of each donor mattered for the analysis.

These reads were obtained on an Illumina HiSeq 1500. TCRdb redid the processing of the public reads, applying fastp at Q25 and MiXCR, and retained in-frame beta chains. Duplicate CDR3 protein sequences are folded into a single record with the most common DNA and genes. The sample includes some 590,000 distinct CDR3 sequences, with 35% to 50% observed a single time. Together, the top ten hold around 46% of the sample. The CDR3, cysteine through phenylalanine, is 14 amino acids long. CDR3 DNA is the only sequence kept; it has 42 bases, read in frame from the first base. The CDR1 and CDR2 encoded by the germline V gene are MNHEY and SVGAGI. The junction shows trimming of 6 bases on V and 3 bases on J, plus 14 bases between the germline ends. The paper's findings and limits, for the study overall: In both this cohort and an independent approximately 350-donor cohort, the cumulative frequency of public TCR beta family members distinguished carriers of CMV infection plus the relevant HLA type. The ex vivo response was dominated by HLA-C-restricted CMV-specific TCR beta clonotypes, and the single most frequent clonotype in two of eight donors was supplied by these HLA-C-restricted clonotypes.

What the treatment or condition label conveys for this sample: in vitro stimulation with specific CMV peptide epitopes to enrich CMV-specific T cells. This clonotype appeared a few times. Its antigen specificity is not known. No base quality values were provided; no much bigger clone lies one nucleotide off. Sequenced here: cultured PBMCs, sampled from culture after CMV antigen stimulation. The sequence was collected from a human donor in good health (CMV status not recorded). Some clones in this sample may be carry-over from other donors' samples. This sequence uses TRBV6-5 and TRBJ1-1, and TRBD1 may be the D gene, going by 5 matching bases. The CDR3 reads as follows: CASRYRFGYTEAFF. The nucleotide sequence is TGTGCCAGCAGGTACAGGTTCGGGTACACTGAAGCTTTCTTT.